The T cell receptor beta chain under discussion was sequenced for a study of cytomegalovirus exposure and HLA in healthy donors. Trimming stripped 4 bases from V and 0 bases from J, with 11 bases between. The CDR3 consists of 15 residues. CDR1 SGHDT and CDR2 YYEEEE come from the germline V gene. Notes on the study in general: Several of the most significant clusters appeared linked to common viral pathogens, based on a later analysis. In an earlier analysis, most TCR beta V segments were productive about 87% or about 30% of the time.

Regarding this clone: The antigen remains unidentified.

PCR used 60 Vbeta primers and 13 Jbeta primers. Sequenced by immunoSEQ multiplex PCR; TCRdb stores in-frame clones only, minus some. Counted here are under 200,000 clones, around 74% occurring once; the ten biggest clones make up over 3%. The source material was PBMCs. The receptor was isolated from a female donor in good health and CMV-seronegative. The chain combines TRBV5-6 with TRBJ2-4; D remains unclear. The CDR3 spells CASSRKPGAKNIQYF. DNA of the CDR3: TGTGCCAGCAGCAGAAAGCCGGGAGCCAAAAACATTCAGTACTTC.